Listed below are T cell receptor beta chains from one sample, sequenced in a study of identical twins. TCRdb processed the 5' RACE reads anew with MiXCR; each CDR3 protein has one entry. This sample has some 500,000 distinct CDR3 sequences; 9.5% to 10% occur once, and the top ten carry 2.5% to 3%. This sample was shared with a second study, whose subject was yellow fever vaccine responses in identical twins.

Sample: PBMCs. The source of these receptors is a woman younger than 30 in good health. The CDR3 runs from the conserved cysteine through the conserved F or W. The D gene is left open where the match is weak. For some rows the clone size is stated as once, few or many, or as a class when expanded; others skip it.

length: 13
size: few
D: NA
V: TRBV30
J: TRBJ2-1
CDR3: CAWIGEVNNEQFF
DNA: TGTGCCTGGATCGGGGAGGTGAACAATGAGCAGTTCTTC

length: 16
size: many
D: NA
V: TRBV20-1
J: TRBJ2-3
CDR3: CSASRPHEASTDTQYF
DNA: TGCAGTGCTAGTCGGCCCCATGAAGCTAGCACAGATACGCAGTATTTT

length: 17
size: many
D: TRBD2
V: TRBV4-3
J: TRBJ2-1
CDR3: CASSQDLAGGPSNEQFF
DNA: TGCGCCAGCAGCCAAGATCTAGCGGGAGGGCCGAGCAATGAGCAGTTCTTC

length: 15
size: NA
D: TRBD1
V: TRBV9
J: TRBJ2-1
CDR3: CASDGGQGSYNEQFF
DNA: TGTGCCAGCGACGGGGGACAGGGATCCTACAATGAGCAGTTCTTC

length: 15
size: many
D: TRBD1
V: TRBV5-1
J: TRBJ2-1
CDR3: CATQGWTGASNEQFF
DNA: TGCGCCACCCAGGGTTGGACAGGGGCTAGCAATGAGCAGTTCTTC

length: 17
size: NA
D: TRBD1
V: TRBV12-3/TRBV12-4
J: TRBJ2-3
CDR3: CASSQSRTGGATDTQYF
DNA: TGTGCCAGCAGTCAAAGCCGGACAGGGGGCGCCACAGATACGCAGTATTTT

length: 12
size: many
D: NA
V: TRBV12-3/TRBV12-4
J: TRBJ2-7
CDR3: CASSLSLDEQYF
DNA: TGTGCCAGCAGTTTATCGTTAGACGAGCAGTACTTC

length: 12
size: many
D: NA
V: TRBV20-1
J: TRBJ2-7
CDR3: CSASTGTYEQYF
DNA: TGCAGTGCTAGTACCGGGACCTACGAGCAGTACTTC

length: 15
size: NA
D: TRBD1
V: TRBV28
J: TRBJ2-7
CDR3: CASSGRDRDLREQYF
DNA: TGTGCCAGCAGCGGTAGGGACAGGGACCTTCGCGAGCAGTACTTC

length: 14
size: few
D: NA
V: TRBV4-1
J: TRBJ2-7
CDR3: CASSQDQGTNEQYF
DNA: TGCGCCAGCAGCCAAGACCAGGGGACGAACGAGCAGTACTTC

length: 16
size: many
D: NA
V: TRBV29-1
J: TRBJ2-5
CDR3: CSVEFVVRGLEETQYF
DNA: TGCAGCGTTGAATTTGTAGTCAGGGGATTGGAAGAGACCCAGTACTTC

length: 18
size: many
D: TRBD1
V: TRBV11-2
J: TRBJ2-2
CDR3: CASSLDRDRARNTGELFF
DNA: TGTGCCAGCAGCTTAGATCGGGACAGGGCTCGGAACACCGGGGAGCTGTTTTTT

length: 18
size: few
D: TRBD2
V: TRBV18
J: TRBJ2-7
CDR3: CASSPSVLAGDPLYEQYF
DNA: TGTGCCAGCTCACCATCGGTTCTAGCGGGGGACCCTCTCTACGAGCAGTACTTC

length: 17
size: NA
D: TRBD2
V: TRBV28
J: TRBJ2-2
CDR3: CASSSPGSGSGTGELFF
DNA: TGTGCCAGCAGTTCCCCGGGAAGCGGGAGTGGGACCGGGGAGCTGTTTTTT

length: 17
size: few
D: TRBD1
V: TRBV5-6
J: TRBJ2-2
CDR3: CASSEDRTGTKPGELFF
DNA: TGTGCCAGCAGCGAGGACAGGACTGGGACCAAGCCCGGGGAGCTGTTTTTT

length: 16
size: few
D: NA
V: TRBV5-1
J: TRBJ2-5
CDR3: CASSPNPLGGQETQYF
DNA: TGCGCCAGCAGCCCGAACCCTCTGGGGGGCCAAGAGACCCAGTACTTC

length: 12
size: many
D: NA
V: TRBV2
J: TRBJ2-2
CDR3: CASSVDTGELFF
DNA: TGTGCCAGCTCAGTGGACACCGGGGAGCTGTTTTTT

length: 15
size: NA
D: NA
V: TRBV7-2
J: TRBJ2-2
CDR3: CASSRQNTNTGELFF
DNA: TGTGCCAGCAGCCGTCAGAATACGAACACCGGGGAGCTGTTTTTT

length: 15
size: few
D: NA
V: TRBV28
J: TRBJ2-1
CDR3: CASSFRFGAYNEQFF
DNA: TGTGCCAGCAGTTTTCGGTTTGGCGCGTACAATGAGCAGTTCTTC

length: 14
size: many
D: NA
V: TRBV3-1
J: TRBJ1-1
CDR3: CASSQAHREGMAFF
DNA: TGTGCCAGCAGCCAAGCCCACCGTGAAGGGATGGCTTTCTTT

length: 13
size: NA
D: NA
V: TRBV5-6
J: TRBJ2-1
CDR3: CASSYTSNNEQFF
DNA: TGTGCCAGCAGCTATACCAGCAACAATGAGCAGTTCTTC

length: 15
size: many
D: NA
V: TRBV5-1
J: TRBJ2-2
CDR3: CASSLDRLNTGELFF
DNA: TGCGCCAGCAGCTTGGATAGGTTGAACACCGGGGAGCTGTTTTTT

length: 13
size: many
D: NA
V: TRBV5-1
J: TRBJ1-4
CDR3: CASSLERNEKLFF
DNA: TGCGCCAGCAGCTTAGAGAGAAATGAAAAACTGTTTTTT

length: 14
size: NA
D: TRBD1
V: TRBV5-1
J: TRBJ2-7
CDR3: CASSNKQGAGEQYF
DNA: TGCGCCAGCAGCAATAAACAGGGGGCTGGGGAGCAGTACTTC

length: 19
size: many
D: NA
V: TRBV6-2/TRBV6-3
J: TRBJ2-4
CDR3: CASSYHRRGLGMSENIQYF
DNA: TGTGCCAGCAGTTACCACCGAAGGGGACTGGGCATGTCCGAAAACATTCAGTACTTC

length: 13
size: many
D: NA
V: TRBV6-6
J: TRBJ2-5
CDR3: CASSSQGQETQYF
DNA: TGTGCCAGCAGTTCTCAGGGACAAGAGACCCAGTACTTC

length: 13
size: many
D: NA
V: TRBV10-3
J: TRBJ2-5
CDR3: CAISERGWETQYF
DNA: TGTGCCATCAGTGAGAGGGGGTGGGAGACCCAGTACTTC

length: 14
size: many
D: NA
V: TRBV6-5
J: TRBJ2-7
CDR3: CASSYEQGRLEQYF
DNA: TGTGCCAGCAGTTACGAGCAGGGACGGCTCGAGCAGTACTTC

length: 14
size: NA
D: NA
V: TRBV20-1
J: TRBJ2-3
CDR3: CSARGAVGTDTQYF
DNA: TGCAGTGCTAGAGGGGCTGTTGGCACAGATACGCAGTATTTT

length: 17
size: few
D: NA
V: TRBV24-1
J: TRBJ2-2
CDR3: CATSDFPGTSHTGELFF
DNA: TGTGCCACCAGTGATTTCCCCGGGACATCTCACACCGGGGAGCTGTTTTTT

length: 15
size: NA
D: TRBD2
V: TRBV9
J: TRBJ2-7
CDR3: CASSVAASGSGEQYF
DNA: TGTGCCAGCAGCGTAGCCGCTAGCGGTTCTGGCGAGCAGTACTTC

length: 12
size: NA
D: NA
V: TRBV7-9
J: TRBJ2-7
CDR3: CASSPKTYEQYF
DNA: TGTGCCAGCAGCCCCAAGACCTACGAGCAGTACTTC

length: 16
size: many
D: TRBD2
V: TRBV12-3/TRBV12-4
J: TRBJ2-5
CDR3: CASSSPASGGQETQYF
DNA: TGTGCCAGCAGTTCACCCGCTAGCGGGGGTCAAGAGACCCAGTACTTC

length: 15
size: many
D: TRBD2
V: TRBV5-5
J: TRBJ2-7
CDR3: CASSFGGGTPYEQYF
DNA: TGTGCCAGCAGCTTCGGGGGAGGGACCCCCTACGAGCAGTACTTC

length: 13
size: many
D: NA
V: TRBV6-1
J: TRBJ2-2
CDR3: CASRSGYTGELFF
DNA: TGTGCCAGCAGATCAGGGTACACCGGGGAGCTGTTTTTT

length: 8
size: NA
D: NA
V: TRBV9
J: TRBJ2-1
CDR3: CASSPTLF
DNA: TGTGCCAGCAGCCCCACTCTCTTC

length: 16
size: NA
D: TRBD1
V: TRBV4-2
J: TRBJ2-3
CDR3: CASSPFSGQGSDTQYF
DNA: TGTGCCAGCAGTCCCTTTTCGGGACAGGGGTCAGATACGCAGTATTTT

length: 14
size: NA
D: TRBD1
V: TRBV6-1
J: TRBJ1-1
CDR3: CASSMGQGSTEAFF
DNA: TGTGCCAGCAGTATGGGACAGGGTAGCACTGAAGCTTTCTTT